What follows are 25 T cell receptor beta chains derived from one specimen sequenced in a study of B cell selection in AIRE deficiency. Data came from immunoSEQ multiplex PCR; TCRdb stores just in-frame clones and leaves some out. The data show 20,000 to 25,000 clones, 97% seen once. The sorted conventional CD4 T cells were gated as CD4+CD127+. Sequencing was carried out using conventional CD4+ T cells sorted from PBMCs. The receptors were sampled from a human donor with AIRE deficiency.

J is TRBJ2-1 and V is TRBV12-5; 7 nucleotides line up with TRBD2. Germline-derived CDR1 and CDR2 are LGHNT and FRNRAP. V lost 0 bases, J lost 4 bases, and 15 bases stayed unmatched. CDR3 length: 19 residues. CDR3 DNA sequence: TGTGCTAGTGGTTTGGTACAGGTAGTCTGGCGGGAGCAATACAATGAGCAGTTCTTC. Its protein product is CASGLVQVVWREQYNEQFF.

J is TRBJ2-5 and V is TRBV14, with D perhaps matching TRBD1 or TRBD2 (5 bases each). Germline V gene data show CDR1 as SGHDN and CDR2 as FVKESK. Between the trimmed V and J ends, which lost 3 bases and 10 bases, there was a span of 15 bases. The CDR3 runs to 13 residues. The CDR3 bases are TGTGCCAGCAGCCAGGGGACGGGTCTAGTCCAGTACTTC. This sequence encodes CASSQGTGLVQYF.

The chain is built from TRBV7-3 and TRBJ2-3; 9 bases align to TRBD2. This CDR3 comprises 15 residues. Germline CDR1 reads SGHTA; CDR2 reads FQGTGA. J lost 4 bases, V lost 5 bases, and 7 bases had no gene match. CDR3 sequence: CASSQTSGVADTQYF. The CDR3 DNA sequence: TGTGCCAGCAGCCAGACTAGCGGTGTCGCAGATACGCAGTATTTT.

The rearrangement uses TRBV9 and TRBJ2-2, with D uncertain. The length of the CDR3 is 15 residues. V gave up 0 bases and J gave up 0 bases, with 6 bases separating them. Germline CDR1 is SGDLS and CDR2 is YYNGEE. The CDR3 DNA follows: TGTGCCAGCAGCGTAGTTGGAGCGAACACCGGGGAGCTGTTTTTT. It encodes CASSVVGANTGELFF.

The rearrangement links TRBV7-6 to TRBJ1-3, with D perhaps matching TRBD1 (5 bases). The CDR3 contains 13 residues. Germline V lookup: CDR1 SGHVS, CDR2 FNYEAQ. Trimming left V 5 bases short and J 7 bases short, with 12 bases between. This CDR3 reads CASSPGYGNTIYF. The CDR3 DNA follows: TGTGCCAGCAGCCCAGGGTACGGCAACACCATATATTTT.

The CDR3 DNA follows: TGTGCCAGCAGTCCCACCTGGGCGGGAGTATGGTATACGCAGTATTTT. As protein: CASSPTWAGVWYTQYF. The chain recombines TRBV28 with TRBJ2-3; TRBD2 agrees at 7 bases. CDR1 is MDHEN, CDR2 SYDVKM, per germline. This CDR3 has 16 residues. V was clipped by 5 bases and J by 7 bases; unmatched bases: 15. The whole variable domain, remainder taken from reference TRBV28 and TRBJ2-3, is DVKVTQSSRYLVKRTGEKVFLECVQDMDHENMFWYRQDPGLGLRLIYFSYDVKMKEKGDIPEGYSVSREKKERFSLILESASTNQTSMYLCASSPTWAGVWYTQYFGPGTRLTVL.

The V call is TRBV4-1, the J call TRBJ1-6; tentative D call: TRBD1 (5 bases). Germline CDR1 is MGHRA and CDR2 is YSYEKL. The CDR3 totals 17 residues. V dropped 1 base and J dropped 7 bases, with 17 bases sitting between them. Written as DNA, the CDR3 is TGCGCCAGCAGCCAAGTTGGCCAGGGCGTCAAGAATTCACCCCTCCACTTT. The encoded protein is CASSQVGQGVKNSPLHF.

The V gene is TRBV28, the J gene TRBJ2-2; no reliable D call. Germline-derived CDR1 and CDR2 are MDHEN and SYDVKM. V was shortened by 3 bases and J by 5 bases, with 10 bases between the two germline ends. The CDR3 is 14 amino acids. As DNA, the CDR3 is TGTGCCAGCAGTTTTGGTGGTAGGACCGGGGAGCTGTTTTTT. Amino acids: CASSFGGRTGELFF.

This chain uses TRBV28 with TRBJ2-1; D is unresolved. Germline assignment: CDR1 MDHEN and CDR2 SYDVKM. The CDR3 totals 14 residues. V was trimmed by 2 bases and J by 0 bases, leaving 5 bases between them. CDR3 sequence reads: CASSLEPSYNEQFF. CDR3 nucleotide sequence: TGTGCCAGCAGTTTAGAACCCTCCTACAATGAGCAGTTCTTC.

The V gene is TRBV5-6, the J gene TRBJ1-6, with a weak D call TRBD1 (5 bases). The CDR3 totals 16 residues. CDR1 and CDR2 from the germline V gene are SGHDT and YYEEEE. The V end was cut by 7 bases, the J end by 10 bases, with 24 bases between. The CDR3 is CASLSPGGGISSPLHF. Here the CDR3 DNA reads TGTGCCAGCCTCTCGCCTGGCGGGGGAATATCCTCACCCCTCCACTTT.

The V gene is TRBV18, the J gene TRBJ1-3; no reliable D call. Trimming stripped 1 base from V and 0 bases from J, with 7 bases between. This CDR3 contains 15 residues. Germline V gene lookup returns CDR1 KGHSH and CDR2 LQKENI. CDR3 in DNA: TGTGCCAGCTCACCACAAGGTCTCTCTGGAAACACCATATATTTT. Protein: CASSPQGLSGNTIYF.

The chain links TRBV19 to TRBJ2-2; the D gene is possibly TRBD1 (6 bases). Germline CDR1 and CDR2: LNHDA and SQIVND (reference sequence). The CDR3 covers 14 residues. V was cut by 3 bases and J by 2 bases, with 7 bases left in between. The CDR3 sequence: CASSMTGNTGELFF. In DNA, the CDR3 is TGTGCCAGTAGTATGACAGGCAACACCGGGGAGCTGTTTTTT.

The rearrangement joins TRBV4-1 to TRBJ1-2, with a weak D call TRBD1 (5 bases). V lost 6 bases and J lost 7, with 15 bases in between. The CDR3 is 13 residues long. Germline CDR1 is MGHRA and CDR2 is YSYEKL. CDR3 in amino acids: CASSLGGVGGYTF. As DNA, the CDR3 is TGCGCCAGCAGTCTTGGGGGGGTAGGTGGCTACACCTTC.

CDR3 protein: CASIPGGAGNTIYF. CDR3 coding DNA: TGTGCCAGTATCCCAGGGGGAGCTGGAAACACCATATATTTT. The genes are TRBV19 and TRBJ1-3; TRBD1 agrees at 7 bases. Germline lookup yields CDR1 LNHDA and CDR2 SQIVND (reference sequence). V was pared by 7 bases and J by 2 bases, with 5 bases of the junction left unmatched. The CDR3 runs 14 residues.

This chain links TRBV9 with TRBJ2-5, with D tentatively TRBD1 (5 bases). CDR1 is SGDLS, CDR2 YYNGEE, per germline. The CDR3 is 13 amino acids. Trimming removed 7 bases at V and 5 bases at J, with 15 bases between. CDR3 in amino acids: CASAQGPAETQYF. CDR3 nucleotides: TGTGCCAGCGCTCAGGGCCCAGCGGAGACCCAGTACTTC.

The rearrangement links TRBV27 to TRBJ2-1; 8 nucleotides line up with TRBD1. Looked up from germline, CDR1 is MNHEY and CDR2 is SMNVEV (reference sequence). V shed 3 bases and J 5 bases; nucleotides not matched to a gene: 6. The CDR3 covers 15 residues. CDR3 sequence: CASSFWDRPNNEQFF. DNA of the CDR3: TGTGCCAGCAGTTTTTGGGACAGGCCGAACAATGAGCAGTTCTTC.

The chain links TRBV30 to TRBJ1-2, with TRBD1 matching over 8 bases. The CDR3 is 13 amino acids. Germline CDR1 and CDR2: GTSNPN and SVGIG (reference sequence). V lost 3 bases to trimming and J lost 7 bases; unmatched junction nucleotides: 7. The CDR3 coding sequence is TGTGCCTGGAGACGGACAGGGAGGGTTGGCTACACCTTC. This codes for CAWRRTGRVGYTF.

The gene calls are TRBV6-5 and TRBJ2-5; D is unresolved. The CDR3 length is 14 residues. The ends were cut back, 6 bases at V and 1 base at J, with 12 bases in the middle. Per the germline V gene, CDR1 is MNHEY and CDR2 is SVGAGI. The CDR3 protein is CASSQGRLQETQYF. In DNA, the CDR3 is TGTGCCAGCAGCCAAGGACGGCTCCAAGAGACCCAGTACTTC.

V gene TRBV27 combines with J gene TRBJ2-1, with 7 bases fitting TRBD1. V shed 6 bases and J 3 bases; nucleotides not matched to a gene: 2. The CDR3 is made up of 13 amino acids. Germline CDR1 MNHEY, CDR2 SMNVEV (reference sequence). The CDR3, as DNA: TGTGCCAGCAGACGGGACAGCTACAATGAGCAGTTCTTC. Its protein is CASRRDSYNEQFF.

CDR3 amino acids: CASSFSRPGTGTYEQYF. The CDR3 DNA is TGTGCCAGCAGCTTTTCCCGGCCGGGGACAGGGACTTACGAGCAGTACTTC. The chain joins TRBV7-9 to TRBJ2-7, with 9 bases matching TRBD1. V lost 3 bases and J lost 4; bases outside the gene matches: 13. The CDR3 has 17 residues. The germline V gene has CDR1 SEHNR and CDR2 FQNEAQ (reference sequence).

The CDR3 coding sequence is TGTGCCAGCAGAAGCCCAGGGGGCGCGGGGCAGCCCCAGCATTTT. Its translation: CASRSPGGAGQPQHF. This chain links TRBV6-6 with TRBJ1-5; 8 nucleotides line up with TRBD1. Germline V gene sequence: CDR1 MNHNY, CDR2 SVGAGI (reference sequence). V was clipped by 6 bases and J by 7 bases; unmatched bases: 11. The CDR3 has 15 residues.

The chain is built from TRBV19 and TRBJ2-3, with 9 bases identical to TRBD2. The V gene's germline CDR1 is LNHDA and CDR2 SQIVND (reference sequence). The CDR3 consists of 18 residues. V was clipped by 6 bases and J by 2 bases; unmatched bases: 15. The CDR3 region is CASSTLPVAGGLTDTQYF. As DNA, the CDR3 is TGTGCCAGTAGCACCCTCCCCGTCGCGGGAGGGCTCACAGATACGCAGTATTTT.

The J gene is TRBJ1-4, the V gene TRBV19; no reliable D call. The CDR3 contains 13 residues. Deletions cut 3 bases from V and 5 bases from J, with 7 bases between. Germline-derived CDR1 and CDR2 are LNHDA and SQIVND (reference sequence). The CDR3 nucleotides read TGTGCCAGTAGTATCGGGCCCAATGAAAAACTGTTTTTT. Protein product: CASSIGPNEKLFF.

This clone came up once. The chain is built from TRBV7-3 and TRBJ1-6; D uncertain. There are 13 residues in the CDR3. V gave up 4 bases and J gave up 8 bases, with 9 bases separating them. The germline V gene has CDR1 SGHTA and CDR2 FQGTGA. The CDR3 here is CASSSARYSPLHF. The CDR3 DNA reads as TGTGCCAGCAGCTCCGCGCGTTATTCACCCCTCCACTTT. Based on the CDR3 plus reference TRBV7-3 and TRBJ1-6, the full variable domain is GAGVSQTPSNKVTEKGKYVELRCDPISGHTALYWYRQSLGQGPEFLIYFQGTGAADDSGLPNDRFFAVRPEGSVSTLKIQRTERGDSAVYLCASSSARYSPLHFGNGTRLTVT.

Here the CDR3 DNA reads TGTGCCAGCAGTTACGGTCTAGCGGGAGCAAAACAGTACTTC. This codes for CASSYGLAGAKQYF. The chain uses TRBV6-5 and TRBJ2-7; 10 nucleotides match TRBD2. V shed 2 bases, J shed 10 bases, and the junction held 8 bases outside the gene matches. This CDR3 region has 14 residues. Germline-derived CDR1 and CDR2 are MNHEY and SVGAGI.